One sample yielded the 7 T cell receptor beta chains listed below, sequenced in a study of Ad26.COV2.S vaccination and SARS-CoV-2 variants (dated by TCRdb to the early 2020s). Libraries came from the immunoSEQ multiplex PCR assay. Drawn from immuneACCESS, this table holds only the in-frame rearrangements with V and J called that TCRdb kept. Clones are partly lost; checked studies trace under half to an unresolved V gene and leave the rest unexplained. This sample lists 120,000 to 150,000 clones; just over 85% were detected once. 4.5% to 6% of the sample is taken by the ten largest. Read against the paper, the sample's time point label means: individuals recovered from natural SARS-CoV-2 infection. The starting material was peripheral blood, obtained after recovery from COVID-19. These receptors were collected from a human donor who had recovered from COVID-19.

This chain links TRBV27 with TRBJ1-2; D might be TRBD1 (5 bases). Germline V gene lookup returns CDR1 MNHEY and CDR2 SMNVEV (reference sequence). Deletions cut 9 bases from V and 2 bases from J, with 19 bases between. The CDR3 spans 15 residues. CDR3 sequence: CARVGGLTANYGYTF. The CDR3 DNA sequence: TGTGCCAGAGTGGGGGGTTTGACAGCCAACTATGGCTACACCTTC.

The rearrangement joins TRBV7-6 to TRBJ2-2; 7 bases align to TRBD1. The CDR3 has 17 residues. V dropped 4 bases and J dropped 0; count of bases not matched to a gene: 8. Germline V gives CDR1 SGHVS, CDR2 FNYEAQ. CDR3 nucleotide sequence: TGTGCCAGCAGCTCCCGGTTAGGGGGCGCGAACACCGGGGAGCTGTTTTTT. As protein: CASSSRLGGANTGELFF.

The genes are TRBV6-6 and TRBJ2-7; possible D gene TRBD1, 6 bases. The germline V and J ends were trimmed by 5 bases and 5 bases, with 22 bases remaining between them. The V gene's germline CDR1 is MNHNY and CDR2 SVGAGI (reference sequence). This CDR3 is 16 amino acids long. The CDR3 loop is CASSRQPGYRVDEQYF. In DNA, the CDR3 is TGTGCCAGCAGTCGACAACCGGGATACAGGGTAGACGAGCAGTACTTC.

The rearrangement links TRBV28 to TRBJ2-3; D unresolved. V lost 3 bases and J 0 bases, leaving 1 base between the germline ends. Germline V gives CDR1 MDHEN, CDR2 SYDVKM. The CDR3 spans 12 residues. CDR3 DNA: TGTGCCAGCAGTTTTAGCACAGATACGCAGTATTTT. It encodes CASSFSTDTQYF.

This chain joins TRBV7-6 and TRBJ2-5; TRBD1 might be the D (6 bases). The germline V gene has CDR1 SGHVS and CDR2 FNYEAQ. Trimming stripped 1 base from V and 4 bases from J, with 13 bases between. CDR3 size: 15 residues. The CDR3 here is CASSLEAAGAETQYF. The CDR3, as DNA: TGTGCCAGCAGCTTAGAGGCAGCAGGGGCAGAGACCCAGTACTTC.

There are a few counts of this clone. The chain uses TRBV3-1 (or the pseudogene TRBV3-2) and TRBJ2-7; no definite D call. The CDR3 has 14 amino acids. Trimming left V 4 bases short and J 3 bases short, with 13 bases between. Germline V gene sequence: CDR1 LGHDT, CDR2 YNNKEL (reference sequence). The CDR3 reads CASSPMIGHYEQYF. For the CDR3, the DNA is TGTGCCAGCAGCCCCATGATCGGCCACTACGAGCAGTACTTC.

This chain links TRBV7-9 with TRBJ2-3; D gene ambiguous. The length of the CDR3 is 15 residues. Germline V gene lookup returns CDR1 SEHNR and CDR2 FQNEAQ (reference sequence). Trimming removed 2 bases at V and 2 bases at J, with 11 bases between. This CDR3 is CASSLTGPNTDTQYF. The CDR3 DNA reads as TGTGCCAGCAGCTTAACCGGGCCAAACACAGATACGCAGTATTTT.